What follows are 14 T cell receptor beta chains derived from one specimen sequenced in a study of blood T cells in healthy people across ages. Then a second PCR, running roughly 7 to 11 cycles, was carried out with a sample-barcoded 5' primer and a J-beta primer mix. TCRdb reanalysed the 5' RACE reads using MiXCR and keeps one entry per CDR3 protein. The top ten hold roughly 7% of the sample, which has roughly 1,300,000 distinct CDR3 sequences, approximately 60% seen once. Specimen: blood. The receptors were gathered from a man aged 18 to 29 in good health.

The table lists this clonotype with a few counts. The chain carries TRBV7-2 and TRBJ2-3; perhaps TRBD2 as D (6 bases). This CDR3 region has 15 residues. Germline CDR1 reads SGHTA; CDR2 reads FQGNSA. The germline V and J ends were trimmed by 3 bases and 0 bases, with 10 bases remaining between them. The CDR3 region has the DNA TGTGCCAGCAGCTTCTGGGGGACTAGCACAGATACGCAGTATTTT. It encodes CASSFWGTSTDTQYF.

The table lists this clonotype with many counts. This CDR3 reads CSVFPGPYNEQFF. CDR3 nucleotide sequence: TGCAGCGTTTTCCCGGGACCTTACAATGAGCAGTTCTTC. The chain has TRBV29-1 and TRBJ2-1; the D gene could be TRBD1 or TRBD2 (5 bases each). The CDR3 consists of 13 residues. V dropped 5 bases and J dropped 4 bases, with 12 bases sitting between them. Germline CDR1 reads SQVTM; CDR2 reads ANQGSEA.

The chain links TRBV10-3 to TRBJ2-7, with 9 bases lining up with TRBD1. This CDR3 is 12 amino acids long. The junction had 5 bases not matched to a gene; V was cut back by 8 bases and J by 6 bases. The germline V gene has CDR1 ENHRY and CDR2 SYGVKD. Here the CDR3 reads CAIGTGTVEQYF. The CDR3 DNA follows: TGTGCCATCGGGACAGGGACGGTCGAGCAGTACTTC.

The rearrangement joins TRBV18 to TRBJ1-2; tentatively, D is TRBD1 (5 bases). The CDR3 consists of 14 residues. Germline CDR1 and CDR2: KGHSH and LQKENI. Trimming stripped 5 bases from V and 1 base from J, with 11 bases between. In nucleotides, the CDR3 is TGTGCCAGCTCATCGACAGATTATAACTATGGCTACACCTTC. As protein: CASSSTDYNYGYTF.

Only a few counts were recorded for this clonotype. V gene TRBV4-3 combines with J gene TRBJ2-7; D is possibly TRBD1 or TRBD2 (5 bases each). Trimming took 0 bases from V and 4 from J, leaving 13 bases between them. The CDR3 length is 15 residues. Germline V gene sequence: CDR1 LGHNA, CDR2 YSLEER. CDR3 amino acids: CASSQDLGEMYEQYF. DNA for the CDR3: TGCGCCAGCAGCCAAGATCTAGGGGAGATGTACGAGCAGTACTTC.

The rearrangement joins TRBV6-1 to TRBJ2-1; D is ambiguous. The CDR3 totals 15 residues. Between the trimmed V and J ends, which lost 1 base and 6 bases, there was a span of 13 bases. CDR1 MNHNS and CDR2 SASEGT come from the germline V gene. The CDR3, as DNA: TGTGCCAGCAGTGAAGGGTCGATTATAGGCAATGAGCAGTTCTTC. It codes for CASSEGSIIGNEQFF.

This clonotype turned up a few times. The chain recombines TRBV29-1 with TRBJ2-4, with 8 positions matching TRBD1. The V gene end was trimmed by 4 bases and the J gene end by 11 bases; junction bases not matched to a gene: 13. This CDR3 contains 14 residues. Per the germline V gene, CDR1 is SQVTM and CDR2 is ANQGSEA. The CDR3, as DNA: TGCAGCGTTGGTGTCAGGGGGCCCGTAAGCGTTCAGTACTTC. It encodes CSVGVRGPVSVQYF.

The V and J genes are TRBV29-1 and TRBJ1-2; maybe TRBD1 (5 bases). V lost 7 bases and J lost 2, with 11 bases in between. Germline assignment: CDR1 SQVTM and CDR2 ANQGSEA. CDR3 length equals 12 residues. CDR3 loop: CSEQTVNYGYTF. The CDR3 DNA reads TGCAGCGAGCAGACAGTAAACTATGGCTACACCTTC.

CDR3 sequence: CSAVGQGVSYEQYF. The CDR3 DNA follows: TGCAGCGCCGTGGGACAGGGGGTCTCCTACGAGCAGTACTTC. This chain links TRBV29-1 with TRBJ2-7; 11 bases match TRBD1. This CDR3 has 14 residues. V shed 7 bases and J 0 bases; nucleotides not matched to a gene: 5. From germline, CDR1 is SQVTM and CDR2 ANQGSEA.

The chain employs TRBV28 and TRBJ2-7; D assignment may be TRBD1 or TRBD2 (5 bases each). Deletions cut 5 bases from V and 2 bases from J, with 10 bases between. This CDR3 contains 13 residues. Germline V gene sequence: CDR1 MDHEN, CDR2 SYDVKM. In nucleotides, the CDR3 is TGTGCCAGCAGTGGGGGAACCCCCTACGAGCAGTACTTC. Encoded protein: CASSGGTPYEQYF.

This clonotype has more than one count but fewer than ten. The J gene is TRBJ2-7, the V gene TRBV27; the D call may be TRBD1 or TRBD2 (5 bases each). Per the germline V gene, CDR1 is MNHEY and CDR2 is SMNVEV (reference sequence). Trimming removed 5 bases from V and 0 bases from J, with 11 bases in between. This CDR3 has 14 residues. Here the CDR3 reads CASSPGTISYEQYF. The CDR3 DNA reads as TGTGCCAGCAGTCCCGGGACGATCTCCTACGAGCAGTACTTC.

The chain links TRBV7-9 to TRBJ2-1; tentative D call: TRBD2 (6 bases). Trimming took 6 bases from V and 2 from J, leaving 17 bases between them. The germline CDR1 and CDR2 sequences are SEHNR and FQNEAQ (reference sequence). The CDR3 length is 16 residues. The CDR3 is CASRGTGTPPYNEQFF. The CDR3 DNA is TGTGCCAGCAGGGGCACCGGGACTCCTCCCTACAATGAGCAGTTCTTC. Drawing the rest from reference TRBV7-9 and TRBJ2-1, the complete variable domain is DTGVSQNPRHKITKRGQNVTFRCDPISEHNRLYWYRQTLGQGPEFLTYFQNEAQLEKSRLLSDRFSAERPKGSFSTLEIQRTEQGDSAMYLCASRGTGTPPYNEQFFGPGTRLTVL.

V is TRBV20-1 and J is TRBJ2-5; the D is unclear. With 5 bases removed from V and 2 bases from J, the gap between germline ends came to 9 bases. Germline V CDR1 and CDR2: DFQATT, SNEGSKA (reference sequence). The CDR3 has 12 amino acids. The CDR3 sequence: CSALGLQETQYF. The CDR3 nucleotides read TGCAGTGCTCTTGGGTTACAAGAGACCCAGTACTTC.

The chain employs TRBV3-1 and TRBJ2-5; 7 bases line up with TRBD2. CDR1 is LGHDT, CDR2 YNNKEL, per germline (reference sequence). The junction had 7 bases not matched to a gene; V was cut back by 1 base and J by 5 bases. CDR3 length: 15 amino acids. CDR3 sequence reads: CASSQVRTRGETQYF. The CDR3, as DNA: TGTGCCAGCAGCCAAGTCAGGACTAGGGGCGAGACCCAGTACTTC.